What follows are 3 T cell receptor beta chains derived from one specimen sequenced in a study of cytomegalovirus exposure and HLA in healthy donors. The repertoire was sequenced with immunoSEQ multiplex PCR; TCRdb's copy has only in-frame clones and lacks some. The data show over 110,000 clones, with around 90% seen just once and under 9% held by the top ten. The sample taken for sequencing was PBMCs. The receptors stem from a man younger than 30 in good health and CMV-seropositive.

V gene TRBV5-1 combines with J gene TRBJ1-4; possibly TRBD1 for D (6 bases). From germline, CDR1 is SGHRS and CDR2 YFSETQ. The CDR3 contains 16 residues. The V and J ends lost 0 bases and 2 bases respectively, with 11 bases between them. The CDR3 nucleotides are TGCGCCAGCAGCTTGGAGCAGGGGTTCACTAATGAAAAACTGTTTTTT. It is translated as CASSLEQGFTNEKLFF. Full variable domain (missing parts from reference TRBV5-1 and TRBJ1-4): KAGVTQTPRYLIKTRGQQVTLSCSPISGHRSVSWYQQTPGQGLQFLFEYFSETQRNKGNFPGRFSGRQFSNSRSEMNVSTLELGDSALYLCASSLEQGFTNEKLFFGSGTQLSVL.

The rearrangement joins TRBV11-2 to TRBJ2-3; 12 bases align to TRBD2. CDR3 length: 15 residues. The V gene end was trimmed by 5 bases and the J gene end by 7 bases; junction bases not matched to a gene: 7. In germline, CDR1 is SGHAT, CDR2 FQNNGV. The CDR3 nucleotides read TGTGCCAGCAGCCCAACTAGCGGGAGGATGAATACGCAGTATTTT. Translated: CASSPTSGRMNTQYF.

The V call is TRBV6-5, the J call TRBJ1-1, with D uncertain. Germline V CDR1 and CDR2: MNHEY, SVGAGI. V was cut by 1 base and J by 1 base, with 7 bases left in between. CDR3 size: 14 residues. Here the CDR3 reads CASSYLEGNTEAFF. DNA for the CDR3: TGTGCCAGCAGTTACTTAGAGGGGAACACTGAAGCTTTCTTT.